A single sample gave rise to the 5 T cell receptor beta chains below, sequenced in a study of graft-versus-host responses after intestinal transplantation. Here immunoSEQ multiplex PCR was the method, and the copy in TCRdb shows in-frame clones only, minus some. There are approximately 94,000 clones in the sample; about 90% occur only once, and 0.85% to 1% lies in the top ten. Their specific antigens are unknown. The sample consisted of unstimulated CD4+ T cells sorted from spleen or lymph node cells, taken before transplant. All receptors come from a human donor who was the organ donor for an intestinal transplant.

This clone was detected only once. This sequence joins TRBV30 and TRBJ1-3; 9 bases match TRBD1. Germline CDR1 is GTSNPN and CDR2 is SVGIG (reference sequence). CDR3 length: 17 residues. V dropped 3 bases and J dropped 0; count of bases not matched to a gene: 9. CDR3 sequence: CAWRSGTGLHSGNTIYF. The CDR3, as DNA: TGTGCCTGGAGATCCGGGACAGGGCTCCACTCTGGAAACACCATATATTTT.

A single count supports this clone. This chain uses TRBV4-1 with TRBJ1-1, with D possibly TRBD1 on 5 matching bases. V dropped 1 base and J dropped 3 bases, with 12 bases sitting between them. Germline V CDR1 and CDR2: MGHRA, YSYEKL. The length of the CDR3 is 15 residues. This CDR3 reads CASSQGARRDTEAFF. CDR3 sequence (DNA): TGCGCCAGCAGCCAAGGGGCCCGCAGGGACACTGAAGCTTTCTTT.

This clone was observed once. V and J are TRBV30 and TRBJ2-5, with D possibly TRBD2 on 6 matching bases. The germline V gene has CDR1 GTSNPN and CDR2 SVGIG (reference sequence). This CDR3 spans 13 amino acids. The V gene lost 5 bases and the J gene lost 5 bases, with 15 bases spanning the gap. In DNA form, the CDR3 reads TGTGCCTGGGAGAGACTAGTCCGGGAGACCCAGTACTTC. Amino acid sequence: CAWERLVRETQYF.

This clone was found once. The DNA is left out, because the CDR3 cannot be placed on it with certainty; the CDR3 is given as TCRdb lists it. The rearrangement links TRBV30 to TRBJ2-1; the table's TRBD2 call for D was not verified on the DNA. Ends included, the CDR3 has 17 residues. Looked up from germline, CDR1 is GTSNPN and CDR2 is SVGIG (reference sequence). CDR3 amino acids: CARSVGFGVAGGSPRFF.

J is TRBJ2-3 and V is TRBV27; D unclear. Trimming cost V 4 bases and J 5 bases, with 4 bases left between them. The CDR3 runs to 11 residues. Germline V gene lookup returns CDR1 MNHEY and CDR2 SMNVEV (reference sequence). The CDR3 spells CASSSVDTQYF. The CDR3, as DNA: TGTGCCAGCAGTTCGGTAGATACGCAGTATTTT.